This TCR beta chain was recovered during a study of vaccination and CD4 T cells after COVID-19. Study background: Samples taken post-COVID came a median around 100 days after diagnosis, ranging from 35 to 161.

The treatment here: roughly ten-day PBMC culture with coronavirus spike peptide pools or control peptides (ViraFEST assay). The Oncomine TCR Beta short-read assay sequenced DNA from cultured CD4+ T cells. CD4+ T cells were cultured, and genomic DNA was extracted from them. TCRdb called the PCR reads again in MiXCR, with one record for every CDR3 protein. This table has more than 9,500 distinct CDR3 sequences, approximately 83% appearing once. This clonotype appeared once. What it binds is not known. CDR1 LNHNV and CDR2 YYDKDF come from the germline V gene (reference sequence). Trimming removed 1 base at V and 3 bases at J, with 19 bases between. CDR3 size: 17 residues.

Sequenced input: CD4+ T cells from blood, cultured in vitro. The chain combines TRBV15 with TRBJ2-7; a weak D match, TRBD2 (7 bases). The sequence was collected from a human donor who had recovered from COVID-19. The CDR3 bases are TGTGCCACCAGCAGAGCCTTCCTGGGGGGCGGGAGCTACGAGCAGTACTTC. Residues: CATSRAFLGGGSYEQYF.